Shown below are 12 T cell receptor beta chains from a single sample sequenced in a study of blood T cell repertoires in COVID-19. TCRdb's table, derived via immunoSEQ multiplex PCR, lists solely in-frame clones and lacks some. The sample includes 300,000 or so clones, roughly 86% of them seen just once. The sequencing input was peripheral blood. The receptors come from a man aged 70-80 years with acute or convalescent COVID-19.

This clone has more than one count but fewer than ten. This chain uses TRBV6-4 with TRBJ2-7; D is possibly TRBD1 (6 bases). This CDR3 is 13 amino acids long. The V end was cut by 3 bases, the J end by 6 bases, with 12 bases between. Per germline, CDR1 MRHNA and CDR2 SNTAGT. The CDR3, as DNA: TGTGCCAGCAGTGAGCCACAGGGAGCCGAGCAGTACTTC. Translation: CASSEPQGAEQYF.

In this sample, this clone turned up once. The chain employs TRBV7-2 and TRBJ2-1; no clear D gene. V was pared by 1 base and J by 9 bases, with 16 bases between. The CDR3 length is 15 residues. Germline V CDR1 and CDR2: SGHTA, FQGNSA. The chain's CDR3 is CASSLGNINVGEQFF. The CDR3 coding sequence is TGTGCCAGCAGCTTAGGTAACATCAATGTTGGTGAGCAGTTCTTC.

The gene calls are TRBV6-5 and TRBJ1-2, with 10 nucleotides matching TRBD1. Germline lookup yields CDR1 MNHEY and CDR2 SVGAGI. J lost 6 bases, V lost 5 bases, and 6 bases had no gene match. The CDR3 consists of 14 residues. CDR3 nucleotide sequence: TGTGCCAGCAGTCCCTGGACAGGGGGAAATGGCTACACCTTC. This encodes CASSPWTGGNGYTF.

CDR3 amino acids: CASSQRTGELGEQYF. The DNA for the CDR3 is TGCGCCAGCAGCCAACGGACAGGGGAGTTGGGCGAGCAGTACTTC. The chain combines TRBV4-3 with TRBJ2-7, with 9 bases that match TRBD1. CDR1 and CDR2 from the germline V gene are LGHNA and YSLEER. V lost 2 bases, J lost 6 bases, and 8 bases stayed unmatched. The length of the CDR3 is 15 residues.

A single count supports this clone. The chain couples TRBV5-5 to TRBJ1-2; TRBD1 agrees at 7 bases. From germline, CDR1 is SGHKS and CDR2 YYEKEE (reference sequence). The V segment lost 4 bases and the J segment 8 bases; nucleotides outside the gene matches: 11. The CDR3 is 14 amino acids. This CDR3 reads CASSRTGSAGGYTF. The CDR3 DNA sequence: TGTGCCAGCAGCCGGACAGGCTCGGCGGGAGGCTACACCTTC.

The rearrangement uses TRBV30 and TRBJ2-7, with 7 nucleotides matching TRBD2. Germline CDR1 is GTSNPN and CDR2 is SVGIG (reference sequence). Losses at the gene ends were 1 base for V and 5 bases for J; bases not matched to a gene: 5. The CDR3 sequence is 13 residues long. CDR3 sequence (DNA): TGTGCCTGGAGTGGGGAGGGAAAAAACGAGCAGTACTTC. It specifies CAWSGEGKNEQYF.

The gene calls are TRBV29-1 and TRBJ2-3; 7 bases map to TRBD1. Germline loops: CDR1 SQVTM, CDR2 ANQGSEA. V lost 8 bases and J lost 0; bases outside the gene matches: 11. This CDR3 is built from 15 residues. The CDR3 nucleotides are TGCAGCTCAAGACAGGGTTCAACTAGCACAGATACGCAGTATTTT. It encodes CSSRQGSTSTDTQYF.

This clone occurred once. The chain has TRBV7-9 and TRBJ1-1; D perhaps matches TRBD1 (6 bases). V gave up 4 bases and J gave up 0 bases, with 18 bases separating them. CDR3 size: 17 residues. Germline values: CDR1 SEHNR, CDR2 FQNEAQ (reference sequence). CDR3 sequence (DNA): TGTGCCAGCAGCTCCCTGACAGGAGGCCTAATGAACACTGAAGCTTTCTTT. Translation: CASSSLTGGLMNTEAFF. Complete variable domain (other parts from reference TRBV7-9 and TRBJ1-1): DTGVSQNPRHKITKRGQNVTFRCDPISEHNRLYWYRQTLGQGPEFLTYFQNEAQLEKSRLLSDRFSAERPKGSFSTLEIQRTEQGDSAMYLCASSSLTGGLMNTEAFFGQGTRLTVV.

The rearrangement uses TRBV2 and TRBJ1-4; D might be TRBD1 (6 bases). Germline CDR1 and CDR2: SNHLY and FYNNEI. The CDR3 is made up of 13 amino acids. The germline V and J ends were trimmed by 4 bases and 5 bases, with 8 bases remaining between them. The CDR3 region is CASSGQGNEKLFF. The DNA of the CDR3 is TGTGCCAGCAGTGGGCAGGGGAATGAAAAACTGTTTTTT. Combining the CDR3 with reference TRBV2 and TRBJ1-4 gives the whole variable domain EPEVTQTPSHQVTQMGQEVILRCVPISNHLYFYWYRQILGQKVEFLVSFYNNEISEKSEIFDDQFSVERPDGSNFTLKIRSTKLEDSAMYFCASSGQGNEKLFFGSGTQLSVL.

This chain uses TRBV4-3 with TRBJ1-2; D is ambiguous. This CDR3 comprises 15 residues. Deletions cut 0 bases from V and 4 bases from J, with 12 bases between. The germline V gene encodes CDR1 LGHNA and CDR2 YSLEER. This chain's CDR3 is CASSQDWAGPYGYTF. CDR3 bases: TGCGCCAGCAGCCAAGATTGGGCAGGTCCCTATGGCTACACCTTC.

V usage is TRBV11-2 and J usage is TRBJ2-3; 15 nucleotides match TRBD2. Germline V gene lookup returns CDR1 SGHAT and CDR2 FQNNGV. CDR3 length: 17 amino acids. The V gene end was trimmed by 0 bases and the J gene end by 8 bases; junction bases not matched to a gene: 6. CDR3 nucleotide sequence: TGTGCCAGCAGCTTAGATTGGGGACTAGCGGGGGGAGGTACGCAGTATTTT. This gives the protein CASSLDWGLAGGGTQYF. The full variable domain, with the rest looked up from reference TRBV11-2 and TRBJ2-3, is EAGVAQSPRYKIIEKRQSVAFWCNPISGHATLYWYQQILGQGPKLLIQFQNNGVVDDSQLPKDRFSAERLKGVDSTLKIQPAKLEDSAVYLCASSLDWGLAGGGTQYFGPGTRLTVL.

The CDR3 is CATSDLQQGKYNEQFF. In DNA form, the CDR3 reads TGTGCCACCAGTGATTTGCAACAGGGGAAATACAATGAGCAGTTCTTC. The chain employs TRBV24-1 and TRBJ2-1; 7 nucleotides align to TRBD1. Germline V CDR1 and CDR2: KGHDR, SFDVKD. This CDR3 spans 16 amino acids. Losses at the gene ends were 0 bases for V and 4 bases for J; bases not matched to a gene: 5.